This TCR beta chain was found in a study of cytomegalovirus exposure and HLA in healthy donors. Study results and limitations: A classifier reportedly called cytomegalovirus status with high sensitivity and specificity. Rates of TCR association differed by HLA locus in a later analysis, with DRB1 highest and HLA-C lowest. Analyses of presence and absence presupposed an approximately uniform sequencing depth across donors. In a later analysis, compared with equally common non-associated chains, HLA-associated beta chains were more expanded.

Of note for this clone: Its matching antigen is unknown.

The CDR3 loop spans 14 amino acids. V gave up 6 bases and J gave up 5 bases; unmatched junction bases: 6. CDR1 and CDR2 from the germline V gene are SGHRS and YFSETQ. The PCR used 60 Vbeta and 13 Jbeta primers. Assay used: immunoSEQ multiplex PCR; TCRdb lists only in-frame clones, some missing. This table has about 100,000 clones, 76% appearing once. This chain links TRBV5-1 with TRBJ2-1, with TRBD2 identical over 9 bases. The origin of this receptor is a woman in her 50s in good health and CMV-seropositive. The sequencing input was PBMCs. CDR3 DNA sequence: TGCGCCAGCACCGGCGGGGGGGGCAACAATGAGCAGTTCTTC. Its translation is CASTGGGGNNEQFF.